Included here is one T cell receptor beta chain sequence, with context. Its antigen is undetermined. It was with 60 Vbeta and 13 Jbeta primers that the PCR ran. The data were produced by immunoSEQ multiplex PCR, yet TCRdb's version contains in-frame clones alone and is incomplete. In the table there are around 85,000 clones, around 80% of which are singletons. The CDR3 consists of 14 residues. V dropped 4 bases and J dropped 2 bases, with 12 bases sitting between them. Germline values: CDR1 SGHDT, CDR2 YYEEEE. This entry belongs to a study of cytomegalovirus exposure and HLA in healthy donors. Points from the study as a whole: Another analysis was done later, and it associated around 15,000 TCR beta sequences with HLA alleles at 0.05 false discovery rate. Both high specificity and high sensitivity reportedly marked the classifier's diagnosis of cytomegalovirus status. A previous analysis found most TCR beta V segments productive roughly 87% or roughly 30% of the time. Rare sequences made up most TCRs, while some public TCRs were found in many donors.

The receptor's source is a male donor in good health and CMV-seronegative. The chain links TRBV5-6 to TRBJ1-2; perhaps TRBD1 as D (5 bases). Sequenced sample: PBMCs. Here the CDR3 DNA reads TGTGCCAGCAGCGCGACGGGGGAAAACTATGGCTACACCTTC. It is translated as CASSATGENYGYTF. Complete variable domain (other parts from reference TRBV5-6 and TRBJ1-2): DAGVTQSPTHLIKTRGQQVTLRCSPKSGHDTVSWYQQALGQGPQFIFQYYEEEERQRGNFPDRFSGHQFPNYSSELNVNALLLGDSALYLCASSATGENYGYTFGSGTRLTVV.